Following are 27 T cell receptor beta chains from one sample sequenced in a study of graft-versus-host responses after intestinal transplantation. The method was immunoSEQ multiplex PCR; TCRdb's version includes in-frame clones alone and lacks a portion of them. Of tens of thousands of clones in the sample, under 95% were seen once. Specimen: PBMCs, collected 650 to 690 days after intestinal transplant. The receptors shown here come from a human patient who received an intestinal transplant, so some T cells may come from the graft donor.

V and J are TRBV6-1 and TRBJ1-2; D is ambiguous. V lost 4 bases to trimming and J lost 2 bases, with 14 bases between them. The germline V gene encodes CDR1 MNHNS and CDR2 SASEGT. CDR3 size: 15 residues. Here the CDR3 reads CASSAHLSRNYGYTF. The CDR3 DNA is TGTGCCAGCAGTGCCCACCTCAGCCGAAACTATGGCTACACCTTC.

The chain employs TRBV9 and TRBJ1-2; D not resolved. The germline V gene has CDR1 SGDLS and CDR2 YYNGEE. The CDR3 runs to 12 residues. The V gene lost 3 bases and the J gene lost 6 bases, with 9 bases spanning the gap. Here the CDR3 reads CASSGTRDGYTF. CDR3 coding DNA: TGTGCCAGCAGCGGTACAAGAGATGGCTACACCTTC.

V usage is TRBV13 and J usage is TRBJ1-5; D gene unclear. Germline V gives CDR1 PRHDT, CDR2 FYEKMQ (reference sequence). The V end lost 3 bases, the J end lost 2 bases, and 11 bases lay between the germline ends. This CDR3 contains 15 residues. Here the CDR3 reads CASSFGGLRNQPQHF. DNA of the CDR3: TGTGCCAGCAGCTTCGGAGGACTGCGCAATCAGCCCCAGCATTTT.

V and J are TRBV5-1 and TRBJ2-5; D is perhaps TRBD2 (7 bases). The V and J ends lost 0 bases and 4 bases respectively, with 19 bases between them. This CDR3 region has 17 residues. Germline assignment: CDR1 SGHRS and CDR2 YFSETQ. The CDR3 loop reads CASSLGSGGRPRETQYF. The CDR3 region has the DNA TGCGCCAGCAGCTTGGGATCGGGGGGCCGACCGCGAGAGACCCAGTACTTC. The variable domain in full, completed from reference TRBV5-1 and TRBJ2-5, reads KAGVTQTPRYLIKTRGQQVTLSCSPISGHRSVSWYQQTPGQGLQFLFEYFSETQRNKGNFPGRFSGRQFSNSRSEMNVSTLELGDSALYLCASSLGSGGRPRETQYFGPGTRLLVL.

The CDR3 region is CASSPGLGLFF. As DNA, the CDR3 is TGTGCCAGCAGCCCCGGCCTGGGGCTGTTTTTT. This chain connects TRBV11-2 to TRBJ1-4, with unresolved D. CDR3 length: 11 amino acids. Looked up from germline, CDR1 is SGHAT and CDR2 is FQNNGV. Between the trimmed V and J ends, which lost 5 bases and 14 bases, there was a span of 12 bases. Full variable domain (remainder filled in from reference TRBV11-2 and TRBJ1-4): EAGVAQSPRYKIIEKRQSVAFWCNPISGHATLYWYQQILGQGPKLLIQFQNNGVVDDSQLPKDRFSAERLKGVDSTLKIQPAKLEDSAVYLCASSPGLGLFFGSGTQLSVL.

This clone was counted once. The rearrangement joins TRBV10-3 to TRBJ1-1; D uncertain. The CDR3 is 14 amino acids. Germline V CDR1 and CDR2: ENHRY, SYGVKD. V was cut by 3 bases and J by 0 bases, with 8 bases left in between. The CDR3 is CAISDTVLNTEAFF. CDR3 nucleotides: TGTGCCATCAGTGATACGGTCCTGAACACTGAAGCTTTCTTT.

This clone occurred a few times. The chain joins TRBV5-1 to TRBJ1-1, with D tentatively TRBD1 (6 bases). Germline-derived CDR1 and CDR2 are SGHRS and YFSETQ. The germline V and J ends were trimmed by 2 bases and 4 bases, with 9 bases remaining between them. The CDR3 sequence is 13 residues long. CDR3 sequence reads: CASSLTQGTEAFF. The CDR3 coding sequence is TGCGCCAGCAGCTTAACACAGGGCACTGAAGCTTTCTTT.

The chain links TRBV7-9 to TRBJ2-5; TRBD2 might be the D (6 bases). CDR1 is SEHNR and CDR2 is FQNEAQ in the germline V gene (reference sequence). This CDR3 contains 16 residues. V gave up 3 bases and J gave up 5 bases, with 19 bases separating them. The DNA of the CDR3 is TGTGCCAGCAGCTTCCTGGCTAGCGTGGGTCCGGAGACCCAGTACTTC. This encodes CASSFLASVGPETQYF.

The genes are TRBV19 and TRBJ1-6, with D uncertain. V lost 5 bases and J lost 13, with 18 bases in between. CDR1 is LNHDA, CDR2 SQIVND, per germline (reference sequence). The CDR3 sequence is 14 residues long. CDR3 sequence reads: CASSPPGVAGPLHF. Here the CDR3 DNA reads TGTGCCAGTAGTCCTCCCGGGGTCGCGGGGCCCCTCCACTTT.

This clone was observed once. The chain couples TRBV5-1 to TRBJ2-1; D not certain. Trimming left V 0 bases short and J 5 bases short, with 15 bases between. The V gene's germline CDR1 is SGHRS and CDR2 YFSETQ. The length of the CDR3 is 16 residues. CDR3 sequence (DNA): TGCGCCAGCAGCTTGGGGTTCCTTAGTAACAACAATGAGCAGTTCTTC. Translated: CASSLGFLSNNNEQFF. The whole variable domain, remainder taken from reference TRBV5-1 and TRBJ2-1, is KAGVTQTPRYLIKTRGQQVTLSCSPISGHRSVSWYQQTPGQGLQFLFEYFSETQRNKGNFPGRFSGRQFSNSRSEMNVSTLELGDSALYLCASSLGFLSNNNEQFFGPGTRLTVL.

The V and J genes are TRBV2 and TRBJ1-5; unclear D gene. Per the germline V gene, CDR1 is SNHLY and CDR2 is FYNNEI. This CDR3 contains 13 residues. V lost 3 bases, J lost 4 bases, and 7 bases lay in between. For the CDR3, the DNA is TGTGCCAGCAGTGATGCAGGTAATCAGCCCCAGCATTTT. As protein: CASSDAGNQPQHF.

The CDR3: CASSARTAQETQYF. In DNA form, the CDR3 reads TGTGCCAGCAGCGCAAGGACAGCCCAAGAGACCCAGTACTTC. The V and J genes are TRBV9 and TRBJ2-5; maybe TRBD1 (6 bases). Germline V gives CDR1 SGDLS, CDR2 YYNGEE. The CDR3 spans 14 residues. Trimming took off 3 bases at V and 1 base at J, with 10 bases between the two ends. The full variable domain, rest sourced from reference TRBV9 and TRBJ2-5, is DSGVTQTPKHLITATGQRVTLRCSPRSGDLSVYWYQQSLDQGLQFLIQYYNGEERAKGNILERFSAQQFPDLHSELNLSSLELGDSALYFCASSARTAQETQYFGPGTRLLVL.

V usage is TRBV30 and J usage is TRBJ1-3; no definite D call. V lost 4 bases and J lost 4, with 5 bases in between. CDR1 is GTSNPN, CDR2 SVGIG, per germline (reference sequence). This CDR3 comprises 11 residues. The DNA for the CDR3 is TGTGCCTGGACACCCGGAAACACCATATATTTT. It encodes CAWTPGNTIYF.

The chain uses TRBV19 and TRBJ2-3; 9 bases fit TRBD2. The CDR3 is 14 amino acids. Unmatched junction bases numbered 9, after V lost 7 bases and J lost 7 bases. Germline V CDR1 and CDR2: LNHDA, SQIVND (reference sequence). CDR3 sequence (DNA): TGTGCCAGTAAGCAAGCGGGGGGCATAAATACGCAGTATTTT. Amino acid sequence: CASKQAGGINTQYF.

This rearrangement joins TRBV5-1 to TRBJ2-1, with 10 bases identical to TRBD2. The V segment lost 2 bases and the J segment 9 bases; nucleotides outside the gene matches: 8. This CDR3 has 15 residues. CDR1 is SGHRS, CDR2 YFSETQ, per germline. The CDR3 sequence is CASSLSTSGVGEQFF. Written as DNA, the CDR3 is TGCGCCAGCAGCTTAAGTACTAGCGGGGTAGGTGAGCAGTTCTTC.

The rearrangement uses TRBV19 and TRBJ2-7; TRBD1 might be the D (6 bases). Trimming removed 1 base from V and 4 bases from J, with 11 bases in between. Germline V gene sequence: CDR1 LNHDA, CDR2 SQIVND (reference sequence). The CDR3 has 14 residues. This CDR3 reads CASSIGDINYEQYF. CDR3 coding DNA: TGTGCCAGTAGTATAGGGGACATAAATTACGAGCAGTACTTC.

The chain recombines TRBV7-8 with TRBJ1-1; D is possibly TRBD1 (5 bases). V lost 1 base and J lost 1, with 10 bases in between. Germline CDR1 is SGHVS and CDR2 is FQNEAQ. This CDR3 has 15 amino acids. This CDR3 is CASSLDRLRNTEAFF. The CDR3 nucleotides read TGTGCCAGCAGCTTAGACAGGTTACGGAACACTGAAGCTTTCTTT.

The J gene is TRBJ2-3, the V gene TRBV5-6; TRBD1 matches at 8 bases. The germline CDR1 and CDR2 sequences are SGHDT and YYEEEE. The CDR3 loop spans 15 amino acids. The J segment lost 0 bases and the V segment lost 3 bases, leaving 3 bases of the junction unmatched. CDR3 DNA sequence: TGTGCCAGCAGCTCCGGACAGGGAAGCACAGATACGCAGTATTTT. Its protein product is CASSSGQGSTDTQYF.

The rearrangement links TRBV7-6 to TRBJ2-2, with 8 bases lining up with TRBD2. V was pared by 1 base and J by 6 bases, with 13 bases of the junction left unmatched. CDR1 and CDR2 from the germline V gene are SGHVS and FNYEAQ. The CDR3 totals 18 residues. CDR3 protein: CASSLVALRRGAPGELFF. As DNA, the CDR3 is TGTGCCAGCAGCTTAGTGGCTCTTCGGCGGGGGGCCCCCGGGGAGCTGTTTTTT.

V gene TRBV29-1 combines with J gene TRBJ1-2; D is unclear. The CDR3 extends over 14 amino acids. CDR1 SQVTM and CDR2 ANQGSEA come from the germline V gene. V shed 7 bases and J shed 2 bases, with 17 bases lying between them. The CDR3 loop reads CSAGVGGINYGYTF. In nucleotides, the CDR3 is TGCAGCGCTGGGGTCGGCGGAATAAACTATGGCTACACCTTC.

The chain carries TRBV5-4 and TRBJ2-3; a possible D gene is TRBD2 (6 bases). V lost 6 bases and J lost 1, with 12 bases in between. CDR1 and CDR2 (germline): SGHNT, YYREEE (reference sequence). The CDR3 runs to 14 residues. The CDR3 sequence is CASNKREGTDTQYF. The DNA for the CDR3 is TGTGCCAGCAACAAGAGGGAGGGCACAGATACGCAGTATTTT. Variable domain in full (rest from reference TRBV5-4 and TRBJ2-3): ETGVTQSPTHLIKTRGQQVTLRCSSQSGHNTVSWYQQALGQGPQFIFQYYREEENGRGNFPPRFSGLQFPNYSSELNVNALELDDSALYLCASNKREGTDTQYFGPGTRLTVL.

In nucleotides, the CDR3 is TGTGCCAGCAGCTTGGAATACGGACTAGCGGGGACCAATGAGCAGTTCTTC. It encodes CASSLEYGLAGTNEQFF. V usage is TRBV5-4 and J usage is TRBJ2-1; 12 positions match TRBD2. The trim removed 0 bases at V and 6 bases at J, leaving 7 bases unmatched. This CDR3 spans 17 amino acids. The germline V gene encodes CDR1 SGHNT and CDR2 YYREEE (reference sequence).

This chain joins TRBV7-3 and TRBJ2-7, with D possibly matching TRBD2 (6 bases). CDR3 size: 16 residues. Germline V gene lookup returns CDR1 SGHTA and CDR2 FQGTGA. Trimming left V 1 base short and J 5 bases short, with 18 bases between. CDR3 nucleotides: TGTGCCAGCAGCTTAAGTATGTCAGGGAGGAAGAACGAGCAGTACTTC. Protein product: CASSLSMSGRKNEQYF.

The chain carries TRBV10-1 and TRBJ2-7; 9 bases fit TRBD1. The CDR3 has 15 residues. In germline, CDR1 is WNHNN, CDR2 SYGVQD (reference sequence). Trimming took 9 bases from V and 6 from J; bases not matched to a gene: 15. The CDR3 here is CASSRDPGQGTEQYF. The CDR3 DNA reads as TGCGCCAGTTCTAGAGACCCGGGACAGGGAACCGAGCAGTACTTC.

J is TRBJ1-2 and V is TRBV10-3; 7 bases match TRBD1. Germline values: CDR1 ENHRY, CDR2 SYGVKD. This CDR3 is built from 13 residues. J was trimmed by 2 bases and V by 7 bases; bases with no gene match: 4. The CDR3 loop is CAITGTVNYGYTF. The CDR3 nucleotides are TGTGCCATCACGGGGACAGTCAACTATGGCTACACCTTC.

This chain joins TRBV7-3 and TRBJ2-3, with a weak D call TRBD2 (5 bases). CDR3 length equals 13 residues. Trimming shortened V by 9 bases and J by 2 bases, and 12 bases separated the two germline ends. In germline, CDR1 is SGHTA, CDR2 FQGTGA. CDR3 sequence: CASSSTPTDTQYF. DNA of the CDR3: TGTGCCAGTTCTAGCACCCCCACAGATACGCAGTATTTT.

The chain carries TRBV27 and TRBJ1-3; unclear D gene. The CDR3 contains 14 residues. The V end lost 2 bases, the J end lost 2 bases, and 7 bases lay between the germline ends. Germline loops: CDR1 MNHEY, CDR2 SMNVEV (reference sequence). The CDR3 DNA reads as TGTGCCAGCAGTTTAATATGGCCTGGAAACACCATATATTTT. This sequence encodes CASSLIWPGNTIYF.